This T cell receptor beta chain was recorded in a study of T cell changes during pregnancy in multiple sclerosis. The protocol was immunoSEQ multiplex PCR, while the TCRdb copy is restricted to in-frame clones and leaves out a portion. The data show about 52,000 clones, approximately 92% seen once. Germline lookup yields CDR1 SGHRS and CDR2 YFSETQ. Trimming took 4 bases from V and 6 from J; bases not matched to a gene: 5. There are 14 residues in the CDR3. The sequencing here drew on CD4+ T cells from peripheral blood mononuclear cells, taken in the third trimester of pregnancy. This chain joins TRBV5-1 and TRBJ1-3; TRBD1 agrees at 9 bases. The sequence derives from a female donor with multiple sclerosis, enrolled in a pregnancy study. CDR3: CASSQGQGQNTIYF. The CDR3 DNA is TGCGCCAGCAGCCAGGGACAGGGACAAAACACCATATATTTT. The full variable domain, rest sourced from reference TRBV5-1 and TRBJ1-3, is KAGVTQTPRYLIKTRGQQVTLSCSPISGHRSVSWYQQTPGQGLQFLFEYFSETQRNKGNFPGRFSGRQFSNSRSEMNVSTLELGDSALYLCASSQGQGQNTIYFGEGSWLTVV.